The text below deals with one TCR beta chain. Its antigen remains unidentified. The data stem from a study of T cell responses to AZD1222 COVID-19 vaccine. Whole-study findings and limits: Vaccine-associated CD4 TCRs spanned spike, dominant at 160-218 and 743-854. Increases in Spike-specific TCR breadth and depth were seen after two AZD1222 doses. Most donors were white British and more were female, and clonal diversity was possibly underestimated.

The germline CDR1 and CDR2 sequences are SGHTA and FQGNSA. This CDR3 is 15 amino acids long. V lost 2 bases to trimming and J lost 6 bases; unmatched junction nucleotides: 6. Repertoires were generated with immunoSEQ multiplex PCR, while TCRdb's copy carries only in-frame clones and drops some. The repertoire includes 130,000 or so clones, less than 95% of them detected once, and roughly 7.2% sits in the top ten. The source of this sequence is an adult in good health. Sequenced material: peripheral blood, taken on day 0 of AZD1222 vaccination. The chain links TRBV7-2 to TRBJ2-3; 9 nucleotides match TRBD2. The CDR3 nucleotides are TGTGCCAGCAGCTTACGGCGGGGGGGTCGGGATACGCAGTATTTT. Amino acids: CASSLRRGGRDTQYF.